These 26 T cell receptor beta chains originate from one sample sequenced in a study of response to subunit inactivated influenza vaccine (dated by TCRdb to 2017 to 2018). Library preparation used RT-PCR. These reads were obtained on an Illumina HiSeq 2500. TCRdb's own reprocessing of the public reads used fastp at Q25 and MiXCR and kept productive beta chains. Each entry merges the rows of one CDR3 protein and shows their most common DNA and genes. The sample yields 590,000 or so distinct CDR3 sequences; 14% were counted once. About 7.4% of the sample comes from the top ten. The specimen was PBMCs from blood, collected approximately 15 days before vaccination. The receptors here all came from a man aged 50 to 60 who received an inactivated influenza vaccine. Donor details come from another sample of the same person, matched by shared clones.

This clonotype was counted between two and nine times. The chain couples TRBV20-1 to TRBJ2-1; perhaps TRBD1 as D (6 bases). The CDR3 is 13 amino acids. V lost 4 bases to trimming and J lost 5 bases, with 12 bases between them. CDR1 is DFQATT, CDR2 SNEGSKA, per germline (reference sequence). CDR3: CSATARGNNEQFF. The CDR3 DNA reads as TGCAGTGCTACAGCGAGGGGGAACAATGAGCAGTTCTTC.

V gene TRBV7-9 combines with J gene TRBJ1-1; D is uncertain. The CDR3 is made up of 12 amino acids. The V gene lost 1 base and the J gene lost 7 bases, with 7 bases spanning the gap. Per the germline V gene, CDR1 is SEHNR and CDR2 is FQNEAQ (reference sequence). The CDR3 loop is CASSLEVGEAFF. CDR3 in DNA: TGTGCCAGCAGCTTAGAAGTCGGTGAAGCTTTCTTT.

The chain has TRBV6-5 and TRBJ2-2, with 10 bases identical to TRBD2. V lost 2 bases, J lost 4 bases, and 1 base stayed unmatched. The CDR3 is 15 amino acids. Germline assignment: CDR1 MNHEY and CDR2 SVGAGI. CDR3 protein: CASSYKRGGTGELFF. The CDR3 DNA reads as TGTGCCAGCAGTTACAAGCGGGGGGGCACCGGGGAGCTGTTTTTT.

This clonotype was counted between two and nine times. The chain employs TRBV29-1 and TRBJ1-5; D perhaps matches TRBD1 (5 bases). Per germline, CDR1 SQVTM and CDR2 ANQGSEA. CDR3 size: 13 residues. V was pared by 4 bases and J by 3 bases, with 10 bases between. CDR3 sequence: CSVAQETNQPQHF. In nucleotides, the CDR3 is TGCAGCGTTGCACAGGAGACCAATCAGCCCCAGCATTTT. The variable domain in full, with the rest retrieved from reference TRBV29-1 and TRBJ1-5, is SAVISQKPSRDICQRGTSLTIQCQVDSQVTMMFWYRQQPGQSLTLIATANQGSEATYESGFVIDKFPISRPNLTFSTLTVSNMSPEDSSIYLCSVAQETNQPQHFGDGTRLSIL.

This clonotype was seen a handful of times. The chain recombines TRBV29-1 with TRBJ2-1; no clear D. In germline, CDR1 is SQVTM, CDR2 ANQGSEA. Trimming took off 4 bases at V and 1 base at J, with 17 bases between the two ends. The CDR3 extends over 16 amino acids. The CDR3 spells CSVGSSWVDSYNEQFF. The CDR3 nucleotides read TGCAGCGTTGGATCTAGTTGGGTGGATTCCTACAATGAGCAGTTCTTC.

This clonotype was detected ten times or more. The chain joins TRBV24-1 to TRBJ2-1; 9 positions agree with TRBD1. J lost 5 bases, V lost 4 bases, and 5 bases had no gene match. CDR1 and CDR2 (germline): KGHDR, SFDVKD. The CDR3 contains 15 residues. This CDR3 is CATSESGTGNNEQFF. Written as DNA, the CDR3 is TGTGCCACCAGTGAGTCCGGGACAGGGAACAATGAGCAGTTCTTC.

Many counts were recorded for this clonotype. CDR3 protein: CASRSTSGSNEQFF. The CDR3 DNA follows: TGCGCCAGCAGGTCAACTAGCGGGAGTAATGAGCAGTTCTTC. The V call is TRBV5-1, the J call TRBJ2-1; TRBD2 matches at 11 bases. Germline-derived CDR1 and CDR2 are SGHRS and YFSETQ. V dropped 5 bases and J dropped 7; count of bases not matched to a gene: 5. The CDR3 contains 14 residues.

This clonotype showed up just a few times. J is TRBJ2-5 and V is TRBV5-6; TRBD1 is a possible D gene (6 bases). The germline gives CDR1 SGHDT, CDR2 YYEEEE. The CDR3 is 14 residues long. V was trimmed by 2 bases and J by 2 bases, leaving 10 bases between them. Here the CDR3 reads CASSFWDKQETQYF. CDR3 DNA sequence: TGTGCCAGCAGCTTTTGGGACAAACAAGAGACCCAGTACTTC.

The V gene is TRBV6-1, the J gene TRBJ2-7, with 8 bases matching TRBD1. Germline V gene lookup returns CDR1 MNHNS and CDR2 SASEGT. The trim removed 6 bases at V and 3 bases at J, leaving 4 bases unmatched. The CDR3 contains 13 residues. CDR3: CASRPDRDYEQYF. DNA for the CDR3: TGTGCCAGCAGACCGGACAGGGACTACGAGCAGTACTTC.

The gene calls are TRBV10-3 and TRBJ1-6; D uncertain. CDR3 length equals 14 residues. Germline lookup yields CDR1 ENHRY and CDR2 SYGVKD. Trimming pared 0 bases from V and 9 bases from J, leaving 9 bases between. CDR3 DNA: TGTGCCATCAGTGAGTCGCTTTGGACTTCACCCCTCCACTTT. It codes for CAISESLWTSPLHF.

This clonotype appeared a few times. J is TRBJ2-5 and V is TRBV5-1; 15 positions match TRBD2. The CDR3 length is 17 residues. The germline CDR1 and CDR2 sequences are SGHRS and YFSETQ. Trimming removed 3 bases from V and 1 base from J; junction bases left unmatched: 4. The CDR3 DNA reads TGCGCCAGCAGCTGGACTAGCGGGAGGGAGTTCCAAGAGACCCAGTACTTC. Amino acids: CASSWTSGREFQETQYF. The full variable domain, rest sourced from reference TRBV5-1 and TRBJ2-5, is KAGVTQTPRYLIKTRGQQVTLSCSPISGHRSVSWYQQTPGQGLQFLFEYFSETQRNKGNFPGRFSGRQFSNSRSEMNVSTLELGDSALYLCASSWTSGREFQETQYFGPGTRLLVL.

The DNA for the CDR3 is TGCGCCAGCAGCTTGGAGGGGACTAGTCGGCATGAGCAGTTCTTC. Its protein is CASSLEGTSRHEQFF. The chain joins TRBV5-1 to TRBJ2-1; 8 positions match TRBD2. With V trimmed by 0 bases and J by 8 bases, 7 bases remained unmatched. The CDR3 covers 15 residues. CDR1 is SGHRS and CDR2 is YFSETQ in the germline V gene.

In its sample, this clonotype was seen a few times. The V call is TRBV10-3, the J call TRBJ2-5; the D gene could be TRBD1 or TRBD2 (5 bases each). CDR3 length equals 12 residues. Germline CDR1 ENHRY, CDR2 SYGVKD. Trimming shortened V by 7 bases and J by 5 bases, and 11 bases separated the two germline ends. CDR3 bases: TGTGCCATCAAGGGGAGTACGGAGACCCAGTACTTC. It yields the protein CAIKGSTETQYF.

The J gene is TRBJ2-7, the V gene TRBV18; either TRBD1 or TRBD2 may fit D (5 bases each). The ends were cut back, 2 bases at V and 6 bases at J, with 17 bases in the middle. CDR1 is KGHSH and CDR2 is LQKENI in the germline V gene. The CDR3 totals 15 residues. The CDR3 bases are TGTGCCAGCTCACCAGGAGAAGGGAGAACAGGCGAGCAGTACTTC. This sequence encodes CASSPGEGRTGEQYF.

Worth noting for this clonotype: A much more abundant neighbour one base away suggests this may be a read error. V is TRBV6-1 and J is TRBJ1-5; no clear D gene. The CDR3 length is 13 residues. Germline V gene lookup returns CDR1 MNHNS and CDR2 SASEGT. With 3 bases removed from V and 0 bases from J, the gap between germline ends came to 3 bases. CDR3 loop: CASSDDSNQPQHF. The DNA of the CDR3 is TGTGCCAGCAGTGATGATAGCAATCAGCCCCAGCATTTT.

This clonotype was found a few times. V usage is TRBV11-2 and J usage is TRBJ2-7, with no clear D. This CDR3 has 12 residues. The V and J ends lost 0 bases and 6 bases respectively, with 6 bases between them. Germline V lookup: CDR1 SGHAT, CDR2 FQNNGV. CDR3 amino acids: CASSLEGVEQYF. The DNA of the CDR3 is TGTGCCAGCAGCTTAGAAGGTGTCGAGCAGTACTTC.

This clonotype was seen more than once but under ten times. The V and J genes are TRBV12-3 or TRBV12-4 and TRBJ2-3, with D perhaps TRBD2 (7 bases). The CDR3 spans 14 residues. V was shortened by 7 bases and J by 1 base, with 12 bases between the two germline ends. CDR3 sequence: CASKGGWGTDTQYF. DNA of the CDR3: TGTGCCAGCAAGGGGGGGTGGGGCACAGATACGCAGTATTTT.

This clonotype was seen more than once but under ten times. The chain is built from TRBV20-1 and TRBJ2-1; 16 bases line up with TRBD2. The CDR3 extends over 17 amino acids. Germline V lookup: CDR1 DFQATT, CDR2 SNEGSKA (reference sequence). The J segment lost 10 bases and the V segment lost 0 bases, leaving 9 bases of the junction unmatched. CDR3 in amino acids: CSARDLGTSGGANEQFF. The CDR3, as DNA: TGCAGTGCTAGAGATCTCGGGACTAGCGGGGGGGCCAACGAGCAGTTCTTC.

This clonotype was detected ten times or more. V usage is TRBV12-3 or TRBV12-4 and J usage is TRBJ2-1; D gene ambiguous. This CDR3 comprises 14 residues. Trimming pared 5 bases from V and 10 bases from J, leaving 18 bases between. The CDR3 DNA is TGTGCCAGCAGTCCCAGTGCAGCGAGGACCGAGCAGTTCTTC. Translating it yields CASSPSAARTEQFF.

About this clonotype itself: Its ends do not fully match the called genes, so a read error is possible. The CDR3 sequence is CASSSFAGVVLF. The CDR3 region has the DNA TGTGCCAGCAGCTCCTTCGCGGGGGTAGTTCTCTTC. The genes are TRBV5-4 and TRBJ2-1; 7 nucleotides align to TRBD2. This CDR3 has 12 residues. CDR1 and CDR2 from the germline V gene are SGHNT and YYREEE (reference sequence).

This clonotype was observed at least ten times. The chain couples TRBV29-1 to TRBJ2-3, with D uncertain. The CDR3 covers 15 residues. V lost 6 bases to trimming and J lost 4 bases, with 20 bases between them. CDR1 and CDR2 (germline): SQVTM, ANQGSEA. The CDR3 DNA follows: TGCAGCGTAGAGCAAGGGTTTGACACCCCAGATACGCAGTATTTT. Translation gives CSVEQGFDTPDTQYF.

This clonotype was observed a few times. The chain carries TRBV6-2 or TRBV6-3 and TRBJ2-7; 12 bases agree with TRBD2. There are 17 residues in the CDR3. The V segment lost 7 bases and the J segment 0 bases; nucleotides outside the gene matches: 10. The germline CDR1 and CDR2 sequences are MNHEY and SVGEGT. For the CDR3, the DNA is TGTGCCAGCAACTCCCTTGGGGGACTAGCGGGCTCCTACGAGCAGTACTTC. Amino acids: CASNSLGGLAGSYEQYF.

The sample holds a few counts of this clonotype. V usage is TRBV11-2 and J usage is TRBJ1-2, with TRBD1 matching over 8 bases. Unmatched junction bases numbered 15, after V lost 5 bases and J lost 4 bases. This CDR3 spans 17 amino acids. Per the germline V gene, CDR1 is SGHAT and CDR2 is FQNNGV. CDR3 DNA: TGTGCCAGCAGCCGCACTCAGCCGGACAGGGCCTCCTATGGCTACACCTTC. It specifies CASSRTQPDRASYGYTF. The complete variable domain, with remaining parts taken from reference TRBV11-2 and TRBJ1-2, reads EAGVAQSPRYKIIEKRQSVAFWCNPISGHATLYWYQQILGQGPKLLIQFQNNGVVDDSQLPKDRFSAERLKGVDSTLKIQPAKLEDSAVYLCASSRTQPDRASYGYTFGSGTRLTVV.

This clonotype has ten or more counts. J is TRBJ1-1 and V is TRBV6-1; D unresolved. The CDR3 is 13 residues long. V lost 6 bases and J lost 0, with 8 bases in between. Germline CDR1 and CDR2: MNHNS and SASEGT. The CDR3 DNA reads TGTGCCAGCAGCTCCAATATGAACACTGAAGCTTTCTTT. It codes for CASSSNMNTEAFF.

This clonotype was seen at least ten times. The genes are TRBV3-1 and TRBJ1-1; the D is unclear. The CDR3 runs 14 residues. V was cut by 6 bases and J by 0 bases, with 11 bases left in between. Germline CDR1 LGHDT, CDR2 YNNKEL (reference sequence). CDR3 loop: CASSRAGMNTEAFF. The CDR3 DNA reads as TGTGCCAGCAGTCGGGCCGGCATGAACACTGAAGCTTTCTTT.

V is TRBV7-2 and J is TRBJ1-5, with D perhaps TRBD1 (5 bases). V was trimmed by 5 bases and J by 4 bases, leaving 18 bases between them. Germline CDR1 is SGHTA and CDR2 is FQGNSA. This CDR3 is built from 16 residues. CDR3 loop: CASSPFGGVRNQPQHF. The CDR3 DNA reads as TGTGCCAGCAGCCCCTTTGGGGGAGTGAGGAATCAGCCCCAGCATTTT.